The 20 T cell receptor beta chains presented below share a single source sample, sequenced in a study of Ad26.COV2.S vaccination and SARS-CoV-2 variants. As for treatment: 15 to 20 received Ad26.COV2.S at low or high dose, single or two shots; a few received placebo; per-sample allocation not given. Specimen acquisition occurred on day 63 following the initial vaccine or placebo injection. Repertoires were generated with immunoSEQ multiplex PCR, while TCRdb's copy carries only in-frame clones and drops some. The table includes around 450,000 clones, 90% detected once. Here the sequenced sample was peripheral blood, taken in a trial of Ad26.COV2.S vaccine versus placebo. These receptors originate from a person aged 18-60 years who received the Ad26.COV2.S COVID-19 vaccine or a placebo.

This chain joins TRBV7-9 and TRBJ2-5, with D tentatively TRBD2 (5 bases). Between the trimmed V and J ends, which lost 7 bases and 2 bases, there was a span of 11 bases. This CDR3 is 13 amino acids long. The germline CDR1 and CDR2 sequences are SEHNR and FQNEAQ (reference sequence). CDR3 region: CASTRSGQETQYF. Here the CDR3 DNA reads TGTGCCAGCACTAGATCGGGGCAAGAGACCCAGTACTTC.

The V gene is TRBV7-2, the J gene TRBJ1-1; TRBD1 aligns across 7 bases. The junction had 7 bases not matched to a gene; V was cut back by 1 base and J by 11 bases. CDR1 and CDR2 (germline): SGHTA, FQGNSA. The CDR3 runs to 13 residues. Here the CDR3 reads CASSLDNLGGAFF. CDR3 DNA sequence: TGTGCCAGCAGCTTAGATAATTTAGGGGGCGCTTTCTTT.

The J gene is TRBJ2-3, the V gene TRBV7-2; D not resolved. Trimming took off 3 bases at V and 0 bases at J, with 7 bases between the two ends. The CDR3 is 14 residues long. The germline V gene has CDR1 SGHTA and CDR2 FQGNSA. The CDR3 region is CASSFPTSTDTQYF. The DNA for the CDR3 is TGTGCCAGCAGCTTTCCAACTAGCACAGATACGCAGTATTTT.

V is TRBV30 and J is TRBJ1-4; no firm D call. CDR1 is GTSNPN, CDR2 SVGIG, per germline (reference sequence). Trimming took off 3 bases at V and 3 bases at J, with 14 bases between the two ends. The CDR3 extends over 15 amino acids. The CDR3 protein is CAWSFNQGANEKLFF. The CDR3 DNA reads TGTGCCTGGAGCTTTAACCAAGGAGCTAATGAAAAACTGTTTTTT.

Written as DNA, the CDR3 is TGTGCCAGTAGTCCCCGGACAGGGGGCTCTGGGGCCAACGTCCTGACTTTC. Protein product: CASSPRTGGSGANVLTF. The V gene is TRBV19, the J gene TRBJ2-6; 10 bases fit TRBD1. V was pared by 5 bases and J by 0 bases, with 4 bases of the junction left unmatched. Germline V gene sequence: CDR1 LNHDA, CDR2 SQIVND (reference sequence). This CDR3 is 17 amino acids long.

This clone was seen just once. This rearrangement joins TRBV2 to TRBJ1-1; D is ambiguous. The CDR3 spans 13 residues. CDR1 is SNHLY and CDR2 is FYNNEI in the germline V gene. Between the trimmed V and J ends, which lost 2 bases and 7 bases, there was a span of 11 bases. The DNA for the CDR3 is TGTGCCAGCAGTGAAATGGTTTTGAGTGAAGCTTTCTTT. This encodes CASSEMVLSEAFF.

V is TRBV6-1 and J is TRBJ2-7, with TRBD2 matching 9 bases. This CDR3 has 20 amino acids. Germline V gene lookup returns CDR1 MNHNS and CDR2 SASEGT. J lost 1 base, V lost 0 bases, and 16 bases had no gene match. CDR3: CASSEAPPGRSSGGSYEQYF. DNA of the CDR3: TGTGCCAGCAGTGAAGCACCCCCTGGGCGCTCCAGCGGGGGGTCCTACGAGCAGTACTTC.

The chain carries TRBV5-1 and TRBJ2-7; 11 positions agree with TRBD1. Germline trimming cut 3 bases from V and 7 bases from J; bases unmatched to any gene: 6. The germline CDR1 and CDR2 sequences are SGHRS and YFSETQ. The CDR3 runs 14 residues. CDR3 DNA: TGCGCCAGCAGCTCCTCCGGGACAGGGGGTGAGCAGTACTTC. Translation gives CASSSSGTGGEQYF.

V gene TRBV4-2 combines with J gene TRBJ2-7; weak D call: TRBD2 (7 bases). In germline, CDR1 is LGHNA, CDR2 YNFKEQ. V shed 3 bases and J shed 4 bases, with 19 bases lying between them. The CDR3 covers 16 residues. CDR3 loop: CASSQTGSGARYEQYF. The CDR3, as DNA: TGTGCCAGCAGCCAGACAGGCAGCGGGGCTCGGTACGAGCAGTACTTC.

The CDR3 bases are TGTGCCAGCAGCTCCACCGGACAGGGAACCTACGAGCAGTACTTC. Amino acid sequence: CASSSTGQGTYEQYF. The V and J genes are TRBV3-1 (or the pseudogene TRBV3-2) and TRBJ2-7; 8 bases agree with TRBD1. This CDR3 spans 15 amino acids. The germline V gene encodes CDR1 LGHDT and CDR2 YNNKEL (reference sequence). V lost 5 bases, J lost 2 bases, and 8 bases stayed unmatched.

The V and J genes are TRBV18 and TRBJ2-5, with D unclear. With 2 bases removed from V and 2 bases from J, the gap between germline ends came to 12 bases. The V gene's germline CDR1 is KGHSH and CDR2 LQKENI. CDR3 length: 15 residues. For the CDR3, the DNA is TGTGCCAGCTCACCAAAACCGGGCCGGCAAGAGACCCAGTACTTC. It translates to CASSPKPGRQETQYF.

For the CDR3, the DNA is TGTGCCAGCAGCTTATTACCAGGGGAAGATAGCTATGGCTACACCTTC. Its translation: CASSLLPGEDSYGYTF. The chain has TRBV7-3 and TRBJ1-2; D is possibly TRBD1 (6 bases). Trimming shortened V by 2 bases and J by 4 bases, and 17 bases separated the two germline ends. The CDR3 sequence is 16 residues long. Germline V gene data show CDR1 as SGHTA and CDR2 as FQGTGA.

V and J are TRBV28 and TRBJ2-2; a weak D match, TRBD2 (6 bases). V lost 6 bases and J 4 bases, leaving 15 bases between the germline ends. Germline V gene data show CDR1 as MDHEN and CDR2 as SYDVKM. CDR3 length: 15 amino acids. CDR3 nucleotide sequence: TGTGCCAGCAGCCAGCTAGCGAGGGGCACCGGGGAGCTGTTTTTT. This translates into CASSQLARGTGELFF.

The V call is TRBV4-3, the J call TRBJ1-6; TRBD1 might be the D (5 bases). This CDR3 contains 15 residues. CDR1 and CDR2 (germline): LGHNA, YSLEER. V was cut by 0 bases and J by 9 bases, with 12 bases left in between. The DNA of the CDR3 is TGCGCCAGCAGCCAAGATCGCAGGGTCAGTTCACCCCTCCACTTT. As protein: CASSQDRRVSSPLHF.

The chain uses TRBV6-6 and TRBJ2-7, with TRBD1 matching 9 bases. This CDR3 spans 14 amino acids. With 6 bases clipped from V and 2 bases from J, the junction kept 5 bases outside the gene matches. Germline values: CDR1 MNHNY, CDR2 SVGAGI (reference sequence). The CDR3 coding sequence is TGTGCCAGCAGAGGACAGGGGAGGACCTACGAGCAGTACTTC. Its translation: CASRGQGRTYEQYF.

The V and J genes are TRBV4-1 and TRBJ2-5; D gene unclear. CDR3 length equals 14 residues. The germline V gene encodes CDR1 MGHRA and CDR2 YSYEKL. V was pared by 2 bases and J by 7 bases, with 14 bases between. CDR3 sequence reads: CASSQYLFPGTQYF. The CDR3 coding sequence is TGCGCCAGCAGCCAATATCTCTTCCCAGGGACCCAGTACTTC.

The genes are TRBV27 and TRBJ1-5; the D is unclear. Germline V gene lookup returns CDR1 MNHEY and CDR2 SMNVEV (reference sequence). This CDR3 spans 11 amino acids. Trimming shortened V by 8 bases and J by 3 bases, and 5 bases separated the two germline ends. The CDR3 nucleotides read TGTGCCAGCGGGTTCAATCAGCCCCAGCATTTT. Its translation is CASGFNQPQHF.

V and J are TRBV5-1 and TRBJ2-3, with 8 nucleotides matching TRBD2. Looked up from germline, CDR1 is SGHRS and CDR2 is YFSETQ. V shed 0 bases, J shed 3 bases, and the junction held 3 bases outside the gene matches. This CDR3 spans 15 amino acids. DNA for the CDR3: TGCGCCAGCAGCTTGGGGGGCGGGAGGACAGATACGCAGTATTTT. Protein: CASSLGGGRTDTQYF.

This clone was observed a few times. This chain links TRBV2 with TRBJ1-5; D is perhaps TRBD1 (5 bases). The CDR3 is made up of 13 amino acids. V lost 7 bases and J lost 4, with 11 bases in between. Germline V gives CDR1 SNHLY, CDR2 FYNNEI. CDR3 residues: CASTGEGNQPQHF. CDR3 bases: TGTGCCAGCACTGGTGAGGGGAATCAGCCCCAGCATTTT.

The chain employs TRBV2 and TRBJ2-1; D may be TRBD2 (6 bases). CDR3 length: 14 residues. The germline gives CDR1 SNHLY, CDR2 FYNNEI. V was cut by 2 bases and J by 3 bases, with 8 bases left in between. CDR3 bases: TGTGCCAGCAGTGAAATAGCGGACTACAATGAGCAGTTCTTC. This codes for CASSEIADYNEQFF.